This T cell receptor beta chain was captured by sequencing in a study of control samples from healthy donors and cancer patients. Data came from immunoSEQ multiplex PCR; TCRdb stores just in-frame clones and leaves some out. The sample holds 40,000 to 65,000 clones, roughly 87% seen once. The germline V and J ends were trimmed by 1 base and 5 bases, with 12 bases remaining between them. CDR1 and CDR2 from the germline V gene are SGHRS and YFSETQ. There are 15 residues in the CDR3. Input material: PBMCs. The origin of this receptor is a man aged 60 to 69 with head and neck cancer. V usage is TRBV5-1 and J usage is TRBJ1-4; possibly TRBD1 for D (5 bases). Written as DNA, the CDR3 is TGCGCCAGCAGCTTGCAGGGCCTTGGGAATGAAAAACTGTTTTTT. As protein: CASSLQGLGNEKLFF. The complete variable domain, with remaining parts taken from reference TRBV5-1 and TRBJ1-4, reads KAGVTQTPRYLIKTRGQQVTLSCSPISGHRSVSWYQQTPGQGLQFLFEYFSETQRNKGNFPGRFSGRQFSNSRSEMNVSTLELGDSALYLCASSLQGLGNEKLFFGSGTQLSVL.